This T cell receptor beta chain was obtained from a study of blood T cell repertoires in COVID-19. Measured with immunoSEQ multiplex PCR; TCRdb has only the in-frame clones, and not every one. The sample includes about 190,000 clones, around 85% of them seen just once. Germline loops: CDR1 SGHAT, CDR2 FQNNGV. Deletions cut 5 bases from V and 4 bases from J, with 10 bases between. The CDR3 loop spans 13 amino acids. Input material: peripheral blood. The rearrangement links TRBV11-2 to TRBJ2-3; D perhaps matches TRBD2 (5 bases). The receptor's source is a man at least 80 years old with COVID-19, enrolled during active disease. The CDR3 DNA reads as TGTGCCAGCAGCCTCCCCGGGGCAGATACGCAGTATTTT. Residues: CASSLPGADTQYF.